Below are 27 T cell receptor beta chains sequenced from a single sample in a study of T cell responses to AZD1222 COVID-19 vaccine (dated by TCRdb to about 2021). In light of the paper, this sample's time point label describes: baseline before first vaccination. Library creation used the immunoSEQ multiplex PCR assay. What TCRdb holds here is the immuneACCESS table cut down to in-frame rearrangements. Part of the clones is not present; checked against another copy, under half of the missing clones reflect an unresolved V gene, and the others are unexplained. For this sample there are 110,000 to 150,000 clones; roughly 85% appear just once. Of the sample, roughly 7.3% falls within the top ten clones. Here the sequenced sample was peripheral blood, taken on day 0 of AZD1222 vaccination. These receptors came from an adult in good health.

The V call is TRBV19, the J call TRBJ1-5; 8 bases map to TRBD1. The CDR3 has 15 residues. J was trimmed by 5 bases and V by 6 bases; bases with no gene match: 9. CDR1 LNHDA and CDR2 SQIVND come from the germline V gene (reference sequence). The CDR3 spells CASRPNRGNYQPQHF. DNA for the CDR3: TGTGCCAGTAGGCCTAACAGGGGGAACTATCAGCCCCAGCATTTT.

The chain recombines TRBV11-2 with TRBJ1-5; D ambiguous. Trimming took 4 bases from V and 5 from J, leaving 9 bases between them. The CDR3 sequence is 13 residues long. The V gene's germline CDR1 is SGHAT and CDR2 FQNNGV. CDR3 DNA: TGTGCCAGCAGCTCCGATAGGGATCAGCCCCAGCATTTT. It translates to CASSSDRDQPQHF.

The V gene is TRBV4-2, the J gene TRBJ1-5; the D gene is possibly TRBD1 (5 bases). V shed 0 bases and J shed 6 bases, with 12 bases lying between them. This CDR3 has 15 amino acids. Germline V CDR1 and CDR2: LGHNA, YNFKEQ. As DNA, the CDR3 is TGTGCCAGCAGCCAAGAAGGAGGGGAGCGTCAGCCCCAGCATTTT. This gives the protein CASSQEGGERQPQHF.

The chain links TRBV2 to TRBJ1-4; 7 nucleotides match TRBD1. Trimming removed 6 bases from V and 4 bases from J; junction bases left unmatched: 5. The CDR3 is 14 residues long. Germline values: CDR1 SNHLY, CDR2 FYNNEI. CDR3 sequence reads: CASREGALNEKLFF. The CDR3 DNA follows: TGTGCCAGCAGGGAGGGGGCCCTTAATGAAAAACTGTTTTTT.

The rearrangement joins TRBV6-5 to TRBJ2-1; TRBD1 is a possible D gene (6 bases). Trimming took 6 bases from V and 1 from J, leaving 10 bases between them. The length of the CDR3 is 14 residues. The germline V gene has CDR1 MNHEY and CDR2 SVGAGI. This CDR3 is CASRGGQSYNEQFF. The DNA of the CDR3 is TGTGCCAGCAGGGGCGGACAGTCCTACAATGAGCAGTTCTTC.

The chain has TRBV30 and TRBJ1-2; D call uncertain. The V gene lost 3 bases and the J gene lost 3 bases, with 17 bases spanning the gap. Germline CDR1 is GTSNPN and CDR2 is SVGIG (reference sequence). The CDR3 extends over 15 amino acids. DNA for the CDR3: TGTGCCTGGAGCCCCAGTTTGAATGCCTACTATGGCTACACCTTC. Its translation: CAWSPSLNAYYGYTF.

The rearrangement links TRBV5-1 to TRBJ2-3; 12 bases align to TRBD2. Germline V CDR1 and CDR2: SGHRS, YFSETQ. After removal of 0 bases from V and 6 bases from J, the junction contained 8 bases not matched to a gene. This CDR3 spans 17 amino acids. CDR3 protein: CASSLEPTSGRWDTQYF. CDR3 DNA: TGCGCCAGCAGCTTGGAACCCACTAGCGGGAGGTGGGATACGCAGTATTTT.

The CDR3 loop reads CAGRQEVTDTQYF. The CDR3 DNA reads TGTGCCGGACGACAGGAGGTCACAGATACGCAGTATTTT. The rearrangement uses TRBV2 and TRBJ2-3; D possibly corresponds to TRBD1 (6 bases). Germline CDR1 is SNHLY and CDR2 is FYNNEI. The germline V and J ends were trimmed by 11 bases and 2 bases, with 14 bases remaining between them. The CDR3 loop spans 13 amino acids.

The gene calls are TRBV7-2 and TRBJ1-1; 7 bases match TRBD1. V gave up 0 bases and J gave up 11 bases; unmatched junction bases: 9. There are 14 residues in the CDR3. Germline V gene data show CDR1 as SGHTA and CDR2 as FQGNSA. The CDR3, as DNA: TGTGCCAGCAGCTTAGCGCACGGGCAGGGGGGCGCTTTCTTT. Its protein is CASSLAHGQGGAFF.

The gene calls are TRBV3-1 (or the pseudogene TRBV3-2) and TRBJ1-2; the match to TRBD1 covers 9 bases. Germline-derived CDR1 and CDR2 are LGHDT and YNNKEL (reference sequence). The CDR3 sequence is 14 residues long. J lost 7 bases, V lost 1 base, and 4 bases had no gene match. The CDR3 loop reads CASSQGTGAGGYTF. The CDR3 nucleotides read TGTGCCAGCAGCCAAGGGACAGGGGCGGGTGGCTACACCTTC.

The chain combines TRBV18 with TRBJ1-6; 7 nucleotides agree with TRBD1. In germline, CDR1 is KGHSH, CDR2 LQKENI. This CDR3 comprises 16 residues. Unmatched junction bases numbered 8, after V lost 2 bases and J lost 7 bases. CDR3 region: CASSPSRDSINSPLHF. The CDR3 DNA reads TGTGCCAGCTCACCATCCCGGGACAGTATCAATTCACCCCTCCACTTT.

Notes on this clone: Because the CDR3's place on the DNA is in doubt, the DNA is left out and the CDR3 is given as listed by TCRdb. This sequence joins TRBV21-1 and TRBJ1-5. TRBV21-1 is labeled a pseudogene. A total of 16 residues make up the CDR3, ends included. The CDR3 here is CASSGEWGGGNQPQHF.

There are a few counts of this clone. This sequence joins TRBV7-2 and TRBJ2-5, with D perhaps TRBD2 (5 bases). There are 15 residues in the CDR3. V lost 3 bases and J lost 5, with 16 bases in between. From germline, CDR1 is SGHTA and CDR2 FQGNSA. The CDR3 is CASSFQGGPGETQYF. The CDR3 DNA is TGTGCCAGCAGCTTCCAAGGCGGCCCGGGGGAGACCCAGTACTTC.

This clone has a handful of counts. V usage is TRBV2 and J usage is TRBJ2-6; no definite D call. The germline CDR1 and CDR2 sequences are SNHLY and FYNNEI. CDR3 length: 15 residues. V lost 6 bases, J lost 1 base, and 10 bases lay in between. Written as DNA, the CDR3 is TGTGCCAGCAGCTTCAGAGGATCTGGGGCCAACGTCCTGACTTTC. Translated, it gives CASSFRGSGANVLTF.

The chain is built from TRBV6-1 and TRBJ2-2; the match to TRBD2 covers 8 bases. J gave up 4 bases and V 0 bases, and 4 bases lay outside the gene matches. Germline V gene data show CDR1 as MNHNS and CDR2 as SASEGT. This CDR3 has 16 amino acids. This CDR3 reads CASSEAPGGSTGELFF. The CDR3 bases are TGTGCCAGCAGTGAAGCTCCGGGGGGGTCCACCGGGGAGCTGTTTTTT.

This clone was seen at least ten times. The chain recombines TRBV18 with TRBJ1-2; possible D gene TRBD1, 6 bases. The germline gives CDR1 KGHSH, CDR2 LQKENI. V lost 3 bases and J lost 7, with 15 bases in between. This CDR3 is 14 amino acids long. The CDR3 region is CASSPTGQYIGYTF. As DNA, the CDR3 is TGTGCCAGCTCACCCACGGGACAATATATTGGCTACACCTTC.

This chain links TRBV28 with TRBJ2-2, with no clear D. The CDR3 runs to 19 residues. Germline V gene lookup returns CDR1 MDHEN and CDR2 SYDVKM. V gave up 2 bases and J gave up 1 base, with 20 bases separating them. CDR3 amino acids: CASSLPPMSWTGNTGELFF. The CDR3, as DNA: TGTGCCAGCAGTTTACCACCTATGAGCTGGACGGGGAACACCGGGGAGCTGTTTTTT. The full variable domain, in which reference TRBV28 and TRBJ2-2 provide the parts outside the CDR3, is DVKVTQSSRYLVKRTGEKVFLECVQDMDHENMFWYRQDPGLGLRLIYFSYDVKMKEKGDIPEGYSVSREKKERFSLILESASTNQTSMYLCASSLPPMSWTGNTGELFFGEGSRLTVL.

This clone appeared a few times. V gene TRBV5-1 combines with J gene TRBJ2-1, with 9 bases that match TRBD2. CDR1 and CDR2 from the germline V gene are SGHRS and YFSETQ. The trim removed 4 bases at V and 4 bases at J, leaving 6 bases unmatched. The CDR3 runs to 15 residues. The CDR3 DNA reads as TGCGCCAGCAGCGGCGGGCTAGCGGGGTACAATGAGCAGTTCTTC. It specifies CASSGGLAGYNEQFF.

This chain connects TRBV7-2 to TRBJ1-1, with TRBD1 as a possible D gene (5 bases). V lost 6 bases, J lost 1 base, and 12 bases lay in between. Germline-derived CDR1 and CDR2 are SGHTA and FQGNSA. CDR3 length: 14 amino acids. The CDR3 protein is CASRSGTANTEAFF. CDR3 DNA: TGTGCCAGCAGATCGGGGACGGCGAACACTGAAGCTTTCTTT.

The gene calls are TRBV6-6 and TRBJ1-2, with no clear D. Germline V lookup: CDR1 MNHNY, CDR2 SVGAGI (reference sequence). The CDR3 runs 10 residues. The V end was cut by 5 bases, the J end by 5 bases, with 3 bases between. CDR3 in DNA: TGTGCCAGCAGTACTTATGGCTACACCTTC. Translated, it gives CASSTYGYTF.

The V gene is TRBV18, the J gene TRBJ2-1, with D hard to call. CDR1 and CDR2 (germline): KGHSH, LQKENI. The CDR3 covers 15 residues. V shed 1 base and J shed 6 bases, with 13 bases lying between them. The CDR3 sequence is CASSPLGNSFNEQFF. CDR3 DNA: TGTGCCAGCTCACCACTAGGAAATAGCTTCAATGAGCAGTTCTTC.

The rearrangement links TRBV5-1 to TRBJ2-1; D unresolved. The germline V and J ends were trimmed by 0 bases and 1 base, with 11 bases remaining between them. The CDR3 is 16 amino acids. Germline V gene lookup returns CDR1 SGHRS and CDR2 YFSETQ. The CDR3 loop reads CASSLVGVGSYNEQFF. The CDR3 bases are TGCGCCAGCAGCTTGGTTGGGGTGGGGTCCTACAATGAGCAGTTCTTC.

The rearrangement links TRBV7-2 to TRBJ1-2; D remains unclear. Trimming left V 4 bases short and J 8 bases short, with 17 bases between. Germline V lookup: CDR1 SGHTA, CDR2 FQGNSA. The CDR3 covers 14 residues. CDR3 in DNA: TGTGCCAGCAGCTCCCAACCCTCGGCGGTCGGCTACACCTTC. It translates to CASSSQPSAVGYTF.

The CDR3 loop reads CASSPPIGQASSYNEQFF. The DNA for the CDR3 is TGTGCCAGCTCACCACCGATTGGTCAGGCTAGCTCCTACAATGAGCAGTTCTTC. The chain carries TRBV18 and TRBJ2-1, with no clear D. The germline V and J ends were trimmed by 0 bases and 0 bases, with 15 bases remaining between them. This CDR3 region has 18 residues. The germline V gene encodes CDR1 KGHSH and CDR2 LQKENI.

CDR3 sequence (DNA): TGTGCCAGCAGCAGGGACACCCTCACCGGGGAGCTGTTTTTT. It specifies CASSRDTLTGELFF. The chain recombines TRBV3-1 (or the pseudogene TRBV3-2) with TRBJ2-2; D is perhaps TRBD1 (6 bases). In germline, CDR1 is LGHDT, CDR2 YNNKEL (reference sequence). The CDR3 spans 14 residues. Deletions cut 5 bases from V and 4 bases from J, with 11 bases between.

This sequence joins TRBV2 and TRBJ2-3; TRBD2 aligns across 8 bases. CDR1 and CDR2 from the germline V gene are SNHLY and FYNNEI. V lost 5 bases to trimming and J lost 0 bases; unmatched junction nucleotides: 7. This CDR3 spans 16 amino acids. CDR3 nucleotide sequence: TGTGCCAGCAGTAACCTTCTAGCGGGTAGCACAGATACGCAGTATTTT. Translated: CASSNLLAGSTDTQYF.

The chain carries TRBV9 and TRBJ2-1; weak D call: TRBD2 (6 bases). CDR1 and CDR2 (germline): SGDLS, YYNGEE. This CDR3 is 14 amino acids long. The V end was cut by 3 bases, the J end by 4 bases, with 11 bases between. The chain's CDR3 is CASSADGSYNEQFF. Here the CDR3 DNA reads TGTGCCAGCAGCGCTGACGGGAGTTACAATGAGCAGTTCTTC.